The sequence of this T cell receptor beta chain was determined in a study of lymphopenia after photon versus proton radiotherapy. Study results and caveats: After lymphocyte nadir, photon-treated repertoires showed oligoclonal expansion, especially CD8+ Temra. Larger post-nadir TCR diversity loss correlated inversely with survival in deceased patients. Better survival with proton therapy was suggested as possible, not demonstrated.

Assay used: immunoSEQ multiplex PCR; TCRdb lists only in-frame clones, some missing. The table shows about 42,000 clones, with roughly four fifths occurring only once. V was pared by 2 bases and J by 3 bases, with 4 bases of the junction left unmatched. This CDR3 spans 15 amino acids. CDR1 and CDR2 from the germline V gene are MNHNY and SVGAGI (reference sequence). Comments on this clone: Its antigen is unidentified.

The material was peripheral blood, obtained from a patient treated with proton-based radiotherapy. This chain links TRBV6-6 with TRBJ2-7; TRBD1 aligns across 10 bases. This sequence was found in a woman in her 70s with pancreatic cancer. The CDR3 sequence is CASSYPGTGVYEQYF. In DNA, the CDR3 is TGTGCCAGCAGTTACCCCGGGACAGGGGTCTACGAGCAGTACTTC.